This T cell receptor beta chain was profiled in a study of blood T cell repertoires in COVID-19. The germline CDR1 and CDR2 sequences are KGHSH and LQKENI. The V and J ends lost 5 bases and 6 bases, in that order; junction bases with no gene match: 12. CDR3 size: 16 residues. Sequencing was performed with immunoSEQ multiplex PCR; in TCRdb, only in-frame clones are kept and a portion is missing. The sample lists about 140,000 clones, 84% occurring once. The genes are TRBV18 and TRBJ2-3, with 9 bases fitting TRBD1. The material sequenced was peripheral blood. This receptor was identified in a human donor in a cohort sampled during active COVID-19. The CDR3 region is CASSTRQGGRVDTQYF. For the CDR3, the DNA is TGTGCCAGCTCAACCCGACAGGGGGGTCGAGTTGATACGCAGTATTTT. The full variable domain, in which reference TRBV18 and TRBJ2-3 provide the parts outside the CDR3, is NAGVMQNPRHLVRRRGQEARLRCSPMKGHSHVYWYRQLPEEGLKFMVYLQKENIIDESGMPKERFSAEFPKEGPSILRIQQVVRGDSAAYFCASSTRQGGRVDTQYFGPGTRLTVL.